The clone carrying this TCR beta chain came up a few times. The CDR3 extends over 15 amino acids. The V and J ends lost 4 bases and 0 bases respectively, with 10 bases between them. MiXCR was run by TCRdb on the RT-PCR reads, yielding one entry per CDR3 protein. Among more than 150,000 distinct CDR3 sequences listed, 41% were seen once. The data belong to a study of patients and donors after allogeneic stem cell transplantation. The sequence was obtained from a human donor who was either an allogeneic HSCT recipient or a stem cell or donor lymphocyte infusion donor (not recorded which). It is not recorded whose cells these are; they may come from a transplant donor. Sequenced: blood, either unsorted or a sorted T cell fraction (not recorded which). J is TRBJ1-5 and V is TRBV12-3 or TRBV12-4, with D hard to call. Written as DNA, the CDR3 is TGTGCCAGCAGTTCGGCGGCAATTAGCAATCAGCCCCAGCATTTT. Protein product: CASSSAAISNQPQHF.